Here is one T cell receptor beta chain with its context. The antigen is unknown. TCRdb analysed the 5' RACE reads with MiXCR anew, one entry per CDR3 protein. The repertoire consists of approximately 60,000 distinct CDR3 sequences, with about 4% occurring once and the leading ten covering about 3%. V was shortened by 5 bases and J by 1 base, with 16 bases between the two germline ends. CDR1 is SGHDT, CDR2 YYEEEE, per germline. This CDR3 is 15 amino acids long. These data are taken from a study of neurological immune-mediated disorders. Whole-study findings and limits: Expanded clones shared no CDR3 amino acid sequences across subjects, suggesting private repertoires in all groups.

The chain couples TRBV5-6 to TRBJ2-7; D might be TRBD2 (6 bases). Source material: PBMCs. The origin of this receptor is a man aged 45-60 years with multiple sclerosis. CDR3 bases: TGTGCCAGCAGTTTTAACGGGAGAATTTCCTACGAGCAGTACTTC. Translated, it gives CASSFNGRISYEQYF.